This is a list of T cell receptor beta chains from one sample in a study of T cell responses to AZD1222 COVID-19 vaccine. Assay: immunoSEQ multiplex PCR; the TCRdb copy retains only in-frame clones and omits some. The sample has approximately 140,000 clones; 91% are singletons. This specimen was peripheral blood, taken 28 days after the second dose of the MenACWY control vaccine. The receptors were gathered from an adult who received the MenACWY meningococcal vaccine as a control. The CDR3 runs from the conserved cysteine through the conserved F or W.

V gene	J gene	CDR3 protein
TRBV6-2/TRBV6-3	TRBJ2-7	CASSQWTGYEQYF
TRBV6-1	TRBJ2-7	CASSERTGVYEQYF
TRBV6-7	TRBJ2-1	CASSYGLTTGEQFF
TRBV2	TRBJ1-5	CASSEFEVGQPQHF
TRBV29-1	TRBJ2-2	CSVEGREVGELFF
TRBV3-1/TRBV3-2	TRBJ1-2	CASSQVGGHYGYTF
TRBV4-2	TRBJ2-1	CASSQDQLAGAEQFF
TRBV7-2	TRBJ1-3	CASSAQGIALSGNTIYF
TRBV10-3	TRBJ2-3	CAIKGDGDRDSGSTDTQYF
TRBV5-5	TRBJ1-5	CASSGGYSSNQPQHF
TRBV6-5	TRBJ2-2	CASSTQVGTGELFF
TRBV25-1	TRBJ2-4	CASSAENIQYF
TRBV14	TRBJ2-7	CASSQDSGAGVYEQYF
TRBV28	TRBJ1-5	CASSSLLTGGNQPQHF
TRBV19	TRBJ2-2	CASSISSDVNTGELFF
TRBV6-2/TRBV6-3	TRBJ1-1	CASSYSTLSGAAFF
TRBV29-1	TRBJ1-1	CSYGTAEAFF
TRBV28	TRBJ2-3	CASGAYSTGTDTQYF
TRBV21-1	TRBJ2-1	CASSKVIGGRRRDNEQFF
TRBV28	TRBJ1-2	CASSLEQNYGYTF
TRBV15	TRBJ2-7	CATSRDLPGQAYEQYF
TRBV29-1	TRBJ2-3	CSVEPGLGTDTQYF
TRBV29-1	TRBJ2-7	CSVNTGGYEQYF
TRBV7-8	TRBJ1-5	CASSLAGDSHQPQHF
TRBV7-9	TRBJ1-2	CASSLGQFYGYTF
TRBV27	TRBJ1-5	CATRGTGDYQPQHF
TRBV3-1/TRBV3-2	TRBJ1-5	CASSQGFGIIYSNQPQHF
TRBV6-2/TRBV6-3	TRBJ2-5	CASSRSPGTQETQYF
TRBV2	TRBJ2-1	CASRGLWDEQFF
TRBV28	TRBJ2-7	CASSPGHRYEQYF
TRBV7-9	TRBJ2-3	CASSETGTDTQYF
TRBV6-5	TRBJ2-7	CASSYSRTGVGYEQYF
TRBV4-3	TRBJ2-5	CASSQEAGANGETQYF
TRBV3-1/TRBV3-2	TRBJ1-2	CASSPPHPNYGYTF
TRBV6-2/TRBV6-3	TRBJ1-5	CASSYSSAQPQHF
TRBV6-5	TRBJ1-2	CASRDRGLDGYTF
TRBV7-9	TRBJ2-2	CASSPGGLAPGELFF
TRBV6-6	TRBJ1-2	CASRGGAEGYTF
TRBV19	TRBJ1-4	CASGDRPTNEKLFF
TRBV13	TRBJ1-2	CASSLSGRVSGNQYGYTF
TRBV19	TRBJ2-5	CASGMQGGETQYF
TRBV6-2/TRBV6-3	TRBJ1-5	CASSYSGFQPQHF
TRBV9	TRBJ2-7	CASSPRLAGYEQYF
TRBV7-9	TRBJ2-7	CASSPQGTSLAEQYF
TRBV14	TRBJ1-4	CASSQQEGNEKLFF
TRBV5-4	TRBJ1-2	CASSSMDRDYGYTF
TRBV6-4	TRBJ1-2	CASRQGSGYGYTF
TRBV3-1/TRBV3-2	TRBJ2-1	CASRTLAGGHNEQFF
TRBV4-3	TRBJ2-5	CASSQNRDFQETQYF
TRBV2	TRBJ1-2	CASSGTNYGYTF
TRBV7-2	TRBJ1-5	CASSPGGMNNQPQHF
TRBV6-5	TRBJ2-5	CASSSPQRKETQYF
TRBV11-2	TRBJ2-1	CASSSPSGGGKPSYNEQFF
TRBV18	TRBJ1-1	CASSPGAGVTEAFF
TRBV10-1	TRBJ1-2	CASSERRNYGYTF